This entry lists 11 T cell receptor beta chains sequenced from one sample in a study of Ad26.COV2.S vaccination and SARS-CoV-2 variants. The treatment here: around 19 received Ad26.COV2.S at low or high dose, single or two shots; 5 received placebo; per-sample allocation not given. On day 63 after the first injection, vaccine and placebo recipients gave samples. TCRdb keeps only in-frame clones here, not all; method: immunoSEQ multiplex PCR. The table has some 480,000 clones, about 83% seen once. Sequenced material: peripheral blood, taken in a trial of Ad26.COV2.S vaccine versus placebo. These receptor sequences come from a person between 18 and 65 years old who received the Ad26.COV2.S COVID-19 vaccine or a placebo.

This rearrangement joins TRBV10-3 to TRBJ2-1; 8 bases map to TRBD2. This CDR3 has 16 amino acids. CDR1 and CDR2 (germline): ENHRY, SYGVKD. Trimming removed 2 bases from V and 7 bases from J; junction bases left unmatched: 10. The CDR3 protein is CAISETGGGSGNEQFF. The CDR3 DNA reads TGTGCCATCAGTGAGACGGGAGGGGGGTCAGGGAATGAGCAGTTCTTC.

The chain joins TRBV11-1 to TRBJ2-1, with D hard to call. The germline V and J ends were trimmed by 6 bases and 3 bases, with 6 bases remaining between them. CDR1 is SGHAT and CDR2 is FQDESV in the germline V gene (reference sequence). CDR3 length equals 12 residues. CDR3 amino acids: CASRGSYNEQFF. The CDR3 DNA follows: TGTGCCAGCAGGGGCAGCTACAATGAGCAGTTCTTC.

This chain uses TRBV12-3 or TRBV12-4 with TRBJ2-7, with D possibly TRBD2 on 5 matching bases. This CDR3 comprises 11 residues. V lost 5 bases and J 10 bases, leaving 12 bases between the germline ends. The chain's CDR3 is CASSTLGAQYF. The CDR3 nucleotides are TGTGCCAGCAGTACCTTGGGAGCACAGTACTTC.

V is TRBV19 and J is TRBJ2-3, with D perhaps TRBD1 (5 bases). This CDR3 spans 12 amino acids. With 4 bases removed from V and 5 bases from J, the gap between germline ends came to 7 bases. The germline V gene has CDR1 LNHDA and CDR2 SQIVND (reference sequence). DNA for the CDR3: TGTGCCAGTAGTAGGACACTAGATACGCAGTATTTT. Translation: CASSRTLDTQYF.

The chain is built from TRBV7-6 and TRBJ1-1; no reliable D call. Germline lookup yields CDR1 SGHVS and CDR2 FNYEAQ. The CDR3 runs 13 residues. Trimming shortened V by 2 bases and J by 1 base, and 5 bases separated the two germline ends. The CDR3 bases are TGTGCCAGCAGCTTAAACCAGAACACTGAAGCTTTCTTT. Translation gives CASSLNQNTEAFF.

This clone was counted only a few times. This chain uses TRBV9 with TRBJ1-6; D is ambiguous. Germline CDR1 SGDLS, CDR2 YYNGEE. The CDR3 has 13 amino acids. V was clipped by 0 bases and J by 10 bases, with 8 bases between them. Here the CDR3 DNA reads TGTGCCAGCAGCGTAGCTGCAGGATCACCCCTCCACTTT. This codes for CASSVAAGSPLHF.

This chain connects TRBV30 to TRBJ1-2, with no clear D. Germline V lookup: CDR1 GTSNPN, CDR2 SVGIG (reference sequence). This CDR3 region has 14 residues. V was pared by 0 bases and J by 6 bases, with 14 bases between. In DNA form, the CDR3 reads TGTGCCTGGAGTGTATTAGGAGGGATCGATGGCTACACCTTC. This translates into CAWSVLGGIDGYTF. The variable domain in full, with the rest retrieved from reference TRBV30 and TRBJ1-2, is SQTIHQWPATLVQPVGSPLSLECTVEGTSNPNLYWYRQAAGRGLQLLFYSVGIGQISSEVPQNLSASRPQDRQFILSSKKLLLSDSGFYLCAWSVLGGIDGYTFGSGTRLTVV.

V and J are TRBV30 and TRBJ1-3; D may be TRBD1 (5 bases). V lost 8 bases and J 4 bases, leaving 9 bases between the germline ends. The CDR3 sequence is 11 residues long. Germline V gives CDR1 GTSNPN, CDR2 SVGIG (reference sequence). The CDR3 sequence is CARTSGNTIYF. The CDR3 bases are TGTGCCCGGACAAGCGGAAACACCATATATTTT. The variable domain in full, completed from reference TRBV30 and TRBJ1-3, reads SQTIHQWPATLVQPVGSPLSLECTVEGTSNPNLYWYRQAAGRGLQLLFYSVGIGQISSEVPQNLSASRPQDRQFILSSKKLLLSDSGFYLCARTSGNTIYFGEGSWLTVV.

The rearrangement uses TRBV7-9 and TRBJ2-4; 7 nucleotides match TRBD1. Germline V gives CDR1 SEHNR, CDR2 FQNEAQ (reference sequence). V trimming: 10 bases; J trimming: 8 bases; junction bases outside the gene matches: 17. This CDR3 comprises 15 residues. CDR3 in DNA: TGTGCCACAACGACAGGGCTCGCCGGTACGGACATTCAGTACTTC. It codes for CATTTGLAGTDIQYF.

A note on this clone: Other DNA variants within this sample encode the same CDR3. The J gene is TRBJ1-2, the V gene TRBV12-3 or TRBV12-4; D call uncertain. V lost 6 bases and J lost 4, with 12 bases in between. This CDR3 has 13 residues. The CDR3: CASSFGFRYGYTF. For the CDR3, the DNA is TGTGCCAGCAGCTTCGGGTTTCGCTATGGCTACACCTTC.

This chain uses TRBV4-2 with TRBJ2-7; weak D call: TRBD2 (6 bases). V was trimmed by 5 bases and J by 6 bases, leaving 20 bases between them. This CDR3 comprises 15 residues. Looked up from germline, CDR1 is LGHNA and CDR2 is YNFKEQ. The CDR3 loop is CASSFESGRGAEQYF. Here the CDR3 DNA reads TGTGCCAGCAGCTTCGAATCCGGGAGAGGGGCCGAGCAGTACTTC.